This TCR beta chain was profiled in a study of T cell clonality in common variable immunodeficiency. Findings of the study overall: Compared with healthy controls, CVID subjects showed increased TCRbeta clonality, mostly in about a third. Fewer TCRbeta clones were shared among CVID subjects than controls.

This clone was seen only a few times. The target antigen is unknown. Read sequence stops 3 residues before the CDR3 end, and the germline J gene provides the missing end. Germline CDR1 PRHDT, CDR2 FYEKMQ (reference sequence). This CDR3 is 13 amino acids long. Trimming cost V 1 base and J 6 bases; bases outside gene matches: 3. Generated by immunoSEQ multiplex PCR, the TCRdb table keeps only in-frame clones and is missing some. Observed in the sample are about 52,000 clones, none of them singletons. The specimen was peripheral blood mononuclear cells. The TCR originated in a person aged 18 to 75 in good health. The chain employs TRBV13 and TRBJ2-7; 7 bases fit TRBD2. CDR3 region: CASSLDAGVEQYF. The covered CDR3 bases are TGTGCCAGCAGCTTAGATGCGGGAGTCGAG. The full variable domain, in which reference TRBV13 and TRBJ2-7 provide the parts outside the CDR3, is AAGVIQSPRHLIKEKRETATLKCYPIPRHDTVYWYQQGPGQDPQFLISFYEKMQSDKGSIPDRFSAQQFSDYHSELNMSSLELGDSALYFCASSLDAGVEQYFGPGTRLTVT.